This TCR beta chain emerged from a study of cytomegalovirus exposure and HLA in healthy donors. As for the study in general: An early release of data contained approximately 80 million unique TCRs, which came from HLA-typed donors. Researchers found that under 90% of almost 400 genotyped donors fell within the Caucasian-associated ancestry cluster.

The germline CDR1 and CDR2 sequences are LNHDA and SQIVND (reference sequence). The CDR3 extends over 16 amino acids. V was shortened by 3 bases and J by 4 bases, with 16 bases between the two germline ends. Study-level results: Per a prior analysis, the majority of TCR beta V segments were productive roughly 90% or roughly 30% of the time.

Healthy bone marrow donors supplied every sample. With respect to this clone: The antigen is not known.

The primer mix had 60 Vbeta and 13 Jbeta primers. Produced via immunoSEQ multiplex PCR; TCRdb's table is partial and in-frame only. The top ten hold around 1.6% of the sample, which has roughly 120,000 clones, 55% to 75% seen once. The sequencing input was PBMCs. The rearrangement uses TRBV19 and TRBJ1-5; D is unresolved. This clonotype was sampled from a man between 25 and 39 years old in good health and CMV-seropositive. CDR3 bases: TGTGCCAGTAGTATCGTGAGTTGGGCGGGAAATCAGCCCCAGCATTTT. Its translation: CASSIVSWAGNQPQHF.